The 10 T cell receptor beta chains below come from one sample, sequenced in a study of spatial heterogeneity in lung cancer. Sample time point: sample taken at primary tumor resection. Whole RNA came from tumor, nontumor lung or frozen PBMC and was sequenced without being sorted. Each CDR3 protein is one row after TCRdb ran MiXCR on the 5' RACE reads. The table has about 50,000 distinct CDR3 sequences, 6.5% to 8% seen once; the top ten hold about 12%. The sample here was PBMCs, taken at surgery. These receptors came from a female donor with early-stage non-small cell lung cancer.

V gene TRBV6-6 combines with J gene TRBJ2-1, with D tentatively TRBD1 (5 bases). The V end was cut by 8 bases, the J end by 8 bases, with 16 bases between. The CDR3 extends over 13 amino acids. Germline V lookup: CDR1 MNHNY, CDR2 SVGAGI (reference sequence). The CDR3 reads CASQTTASHEQFF. The CDR3 DNA is TGTGCCAGCCAAACGACAGCCAGCCATGAGCAGTTCTTC.

In this sample, this clonotype turned up many times. The genes are TRBV7-9 and TRBJ2-7, with D possibly called TRBD1 or TRBD2 (5 bases each). Germline lookup yields CDR1 SEHNR and CDR2 FQNEAQ (reference sequence). The CDR3 extends over 15 amino acids. V lost 6 bases and J 5 bases, leaving 20 bases between the germline ends. The CDR3 DNA reads as TGTGCCAGCAGTTCCGGGACCACAGCCAGCCACGAGCAGTACTTC. Amino acid sequence: CASSSGTTASHEQYF.

This clonotype has at least ten counts. J is TRBJ1-1 and V is TRBV7-9; the D is unclear. Germline CDR1 and CDR2: SEHNR and FQNEAQ (reference sequence). This CDR3 spans 13 amino acids. Trimming shortened V by 2 bases and J by 0 bases, and 4 bases separated the two germline ends. For the CDR3, the DNA is TGTGCCAGCAGCTTAACGGTGAACACTGAAGCTTTCTTT. It codes for CASSLTVNTEAFF. Variable domain in full (rest from reference TRBV7-9 and TRBJ1-1): DTGVSQNPRHKITKRGQNVTFRCDPISEHNRLYWYRQTLGQGPEFLTYFQNEAQLEKSRLLSDRFSAERPKGSFSTLEIQRTEQGDSAMYLCASSLTVNTEAFFGQGTRLTVV.

The CDR3 reads CASSSFRQLNTEAFF. In nucleotides, the CDR3 is TGTGCCAGCAGCTCATTCCGACAGCTGAACACTGAAGCTTTCTTT. The chain joins TRBV7-9 to TRBJ1-1; tentatively, D is TRBD1 (5 bases). This CDR3 contains 15 residues. V was shortened by 4 bases and J by 0 bases, with 12 bases between the two germline ends. The germline gives CDR1 SEHNR, CDR2 FQNEAQ (reference sequence).

There are many counts of this clonotype. V usage is TRBV7-2 and J usage is TRBJ2-3, with D maybe TRBD1 (7 bases). V lost 1 base to trimming and J lost 4 bases, with 21 bases between them. Per germline, CDR1 SGHTA and CDR2 FQGNSA. The length of the CDR3 is 18 residues. Written as DNA, the CDR3 is TGTGCCAGCAGCTTAGAAAACCCTTGGGGCAGGGGGGCAGATACGCAGTATTTT. Residues: CASSLENPWGRGADTQYF.

This clonotype was detected ten times or more. The junction departs from the called germline gene at one end, perhaps through a read error. This chain links TRBV29-1 with TRBJ2-3, with D uncertain. Looked up from germline, CDR1 is SQVTM and CDR2 is ANQGSEA. The CDR3 is made up of 12 amino acids. As DNA, the CDR3 is TGCAGCGGTGAAGGTAGCACAGATACGCAGTATTTT. Encoded protein: CSGEGSTDTQYF.

This clonotype showed up many times. The chain couples TRBV15 to TRBJ2-7; D is ambiguous. The CDR3 runs 14 residues. Germline CDR1 and CDR2: LNHNV and YYDKDF (reference sequence). V dropped 0 bases and J dropped 2 bases, with 8 bases sitting between them. CDR3 loop: CATSRDIFAYEQYF. CDR3 DNA sequence: TGTGCCACCAGCAGAGATATATTTGCCTACGAGCAGTACTTC.

The chain combines TRBV7-8 with TRBJ2-3; 9 bases fit TRBD1. Germline assignment: CDR1 SGHVS and CDR2 FQNEAQ. Trimming took 5 bases from V and 4 from J; bases not matched to a gene: 7. The CDR3 covers 15 residues. The CDR3 sequence is CASSRDRVTADTQYF. The DNA of the CDR3 is TGTGCCAGCAGCCGGGACAGGGTTACGGCAGATACGCAGTATTTT.

This clonotype was detected only a few times. The rearrangement joins TRBV21-1 to TRBJ1-1; no check of the table's D call, TRBD1, against the DNA was made. TRBV21-1 is an annotated pseudogene. This CDR3 comprises 14 residues. The CDR3 sequence: CASSKTPPNTEAFF. The CDR3 nucleotides are TGTGCCAGCAGCAAGACACCCCCGAACACTGAAGCTTTCTTT.

The gene calls are TRBV11-2 and TRBJ2-1; no clear D gene. V was clipped by 1 base and J by 15 bases, with 13 bases between them. Per germline, CDR1 SGHAT and CDR2 FQNNGV. The CDR3 spans 12 residues. The chain's CDR3 is CASSLGPDPGFF. The CDR3 region has the DNA TGTGCCAGCAGCTTAGGACCCGACCCGGGGTTCTTC.